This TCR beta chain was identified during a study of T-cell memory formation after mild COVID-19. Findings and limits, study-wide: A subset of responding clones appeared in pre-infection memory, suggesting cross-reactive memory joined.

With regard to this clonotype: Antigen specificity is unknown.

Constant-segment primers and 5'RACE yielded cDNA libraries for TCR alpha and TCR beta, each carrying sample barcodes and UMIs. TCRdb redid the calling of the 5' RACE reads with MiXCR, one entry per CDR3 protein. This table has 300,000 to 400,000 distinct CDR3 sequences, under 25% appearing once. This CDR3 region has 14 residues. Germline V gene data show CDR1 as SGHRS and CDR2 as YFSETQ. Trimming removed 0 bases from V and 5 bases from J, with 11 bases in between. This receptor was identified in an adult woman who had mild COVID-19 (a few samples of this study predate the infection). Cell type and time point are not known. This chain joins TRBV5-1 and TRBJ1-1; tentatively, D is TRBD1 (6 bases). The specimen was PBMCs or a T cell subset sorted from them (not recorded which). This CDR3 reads CASSLGQAGTEAFF. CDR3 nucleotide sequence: TGCGCCAGCAGCTTGGGACAGGCGGGGACTGAAGCTTTCTTT.